The 29 T cell receptor beta chains given below trace back to one sample, sequenced in a study of blood T cell repertoires in COVID-19. TCRdb's table, derived via immunoSEQ multiplex PCR, lists solely in-frame clones and lacks some. The sample holds around 450,000 clones; roughly 87% are singletons and the top ten take 0.7%. Sequenced input: PBMCs or T cells enriched from blood (not recorded which). The receptors were gathered from a woman between 18 and 30 years old who had recovered from COVID-19.

This clone was seen just once. This rearrangement joins TRBV29-1 to TRBJ2-5; 8 bases are a match to TRBD2. Germline CDR1 SQVTM, CDR2 ANQGSEA. J gave up 7 bases and V 5 bases, and 9 bases lay outside the gene matches. The CDR3 covers 13 residues. The CDR3 sequence is CSVRGVRGGTQYF. The DNA for the CDR3 is TGCAGCGTTAGGGGGGTCCGGGGGGGGACCCAGTACTTC. Full variable domain (remainder filled in from reference TRBV29-1 and TRBJ2-5): SAVISQKPSRDICQRGTSLTIQCQVDSQVTMMFWYRQQPGQSLTLIATANQGSEATYESGFVIDKFPISRPNLTFSTLTVSNMSPEDSSIYLCSVRGVRGGTQYFGPGTRLLVL.

The J gene is TRBJ1-6, the V gene TRBV5-3; the match to TRBD1 covers 12 bases. TRBV5-3 is flagged as an ORF with uncertain function. This CDR3 has 17 residues. V trimming: 3 bases; J trimming: 14 bases; junction bases outside the gene matches: 15. CDR3 coding DNA: TGTGCCAGAAGCTGGCGGGAGGGACAGGGGGCAAGACTCACCCTCCACTTT. It translates to CARSWREGQGARLTLHF.

This sequence joins TRBV18 and TRBJ1-6, with D hard to call. The V and J ends lost 4 bases and 8 bases respectively, with 12 bases between them. CDR3 length: 14 amino acids. In germline, CDR1 is KGHSH, CDR2 LQKENI. The chain's CDR3 is CASSLGGSDSPLHF. The CDR3 DNA sequence: TGTGCCAGCTCACTCGGAGGCAGTGATTCACCCCTCCACTTT.

The chain links TRBV7-2 to TRBJ1-6; 8 bases are a match to TRBD1. The CDR3 extends over 14 amino acids. Trimming cost V 5 bases and J 9 bases; bases outside gene matches: 6. Per the germline V gene, CDR1 is SGHTA and CDR2 is FQGNSA. In DNA form, the CDR3 reads TGTGCCAGCAGCCAAAATACAGGGGGTTCACCCCTCCACTTT. Translation gives CASSQNTGGSPLHF.

This rearrangement joins TRBV30 to TRBJ1-2; 7 nucleotides align to TRBD1. CDR1 GTSNPN and CDR2 SVGIG come from the germline V gene (reference sequence). CDR3 size: 10 residues. V was pared by 8 bases and J by 6 bases, with 3 bases of the junction left unmatched. CDR3 residues: CAQGDHGYTF. The CDR3 DNA sequence: TGTGCCCAGGGGGACCATGGCTACACCTTC.

The rearrangement joins TRBV27 to TRBJ2-6; D gene unclear. The germline V gene encodes CDR1 MNHEY and CDR2 SMNVEV (reference sequence). This CDR3 is built from 15 residues. Between the trimmed V and J ends, which lost 5 bases and 0 bases, there was a span of 8 bases. The CDR3 sequence: CASSTVRSGANVLTF. The CDR3 bases are TGTGCCAGCAGTACAGTCCGCTCTGGGGCCAACGTCCTGACTTTC.

V usage is TRBV24-1 and J usage is TRBJ1-2, with TRBD1 as a possible D gene (6 bases). V was shortened by 1 base and J by 6 bases, with 11 bases between the two germline ends. CDR3 length equals 14 residues. Germline CDR1 reads KGHDR; CDR2 reads SFDVKD. CDR3 sequence: CATSDFRTGHGYTF. The CDR3 region has the DNA TGTGCCACCAGTGATTTCCGAACAGGGCATGGCTACACCTTC.

This clone was picked up one time. The chain recombines TRBV6-5 with TRBJ2-1; perhaps TRBD2 as D (5 bases). The V end lost 5 bases, the J end lost 10 bases, and 9 bases lay between the germline ends. This CDR3 is 11 amino acids long. The V gene's germline CDR1 is MNHEY and CDR2 SVGAGI. The CDR3 nucleotides read TGTGCCAGCAGTCGGGGAGTCGAGCAGTTCTTC. Translating gives CASSRGVEQFF.

This clone was seen a single time. The chain recombines TRBV5-1 with TRBJ1-3; possibly TRBD1 for D (6 bases). The CDR3 spans 15 residues. Germline CDR1 SGHRS, CDR2 YFSETQ. V shed 4 bases and J shed 2 bases, with 13 bases lying between them. The CDR3 DNA is TGCGCCAGCAGCCAAACAGGGTTCCCTGGAAACACCATATATTTT. Its translation: CASSQTGFPGNTIYF.

This clone was found once. This chain joins TRBV19 and TRBJ1-2, with a tentative D call TRBD1 (6 bases). Looked up from germline, CDR1 is LNHDA and CDR2 is SQIVND (reference sequence). This CDR3 contains 13 residues. Trimming stripped 7 bases from V and 12 bases from J, with 21 bases between. The CDR3 here is CASKNSGWGLDTF. CDR3 in DNA: TGTGCCAGTAAAAACTCGGGCTGGGGGCTGGACACCTTC.

The chain combines TRBV3-1 (or the pseudogene TRBV3-2) with TRBJ1-6; D not certain. Trimming took off 6 bases at V and 7 bases at J, with 10 bases between the two ends. Germline V gene lookup returns CDR1 LGHDT and CDR2 YNNKEL (reference sequence). The CDR3 extends over 13 amino acids. Written as DNA, the CDR3 is TGTGCCAGCAGGGGCAGAGAGAATTCACCCCTCCACTTT. Amino acid sequence: CASRGRENSPLHF.

The rearrangement uses TRBV5-4 and TRBJ2-1; the match to TRBD2 covers 8 bases. V shed 6 bases, J shed 0 bases, and the junction held 11 bases outside the gene matches. This CDR3 spans 17 amino acids. The germline CDR1 and CDR2 sequences are SGHNT and YYREEE (reference sequence). This CDR3 is CASTAGAGGLSYNEQFF. The CDR3 DNA reads as TGTGCCAGCACCGCGGGGGCGGGGGGCCTCTCCTACAATGAGCAGTTCTTC.

The CDR3 DNA is TGTGCCAGTAGTCCCATGGTGGGAGGAGGAGCCTACGAGCAGTACTTC. Translating gives CASSPMVGGGAYEQYF. The gene calls are TRBV19 and TRBJ2-7; a weak D match, TRBD2 (6 bases). Germline-derived CDR1 and CDR2 are LNHDA and SQIVND (reference sequence). V lost 5 bases and J 2 bases, leaving 19 bases between the germline ends. The CDR3 runs 16 residues.

V usage is TRBV10-3 and J usage is TRBJ1-6, with 8 bases identical to TRBD1. The germline V gene encodes CDR1 ENHRY and CDR2 SYGVKD. Trimming removed 10 bases from V and 5 bases from J; junction bases left unmatched: 10. This CDR3 is built from 15 residues. The DNA of the CDR3 is TGTGCCACCTCTAAGGCGGACAGGGATAATTCACCCCTCCACTTT. Protein sequence: CATSKADRDNSPLHF.

The gene calls are TRBV6-5 and TRBJ2-1; 10 bases are a match to TRBD2. This CDR3 has 15 residues. With V trimmed by 7 bases and J by 4 bases, 7 bases remained unmatched. In germline, CDR1 is MNHEY, CDR2 SVGAGI. The CDR3 reads CASTSSGGPYNEQFF. As DNA, the CDR3 is TGTGCCAGCACCTCTAGCGGGGGCCCTTACAATGAGCAGTTCTTC.

This clone has just one count. The CDR3 DNA sequence: TGTGCCAGCAGTCTCCGGGGTACACCCCTCCACTTT. Translation: CASSLRGTPLHF. The chain is built from TRBV28 and TRBJ1-6; D is uncertain. Germline CDR1 is MDHEN and CDR2 is SYDVKM. The CDR3 has 12 amino acids. Trimming pared 5 bases from V and 11 bases from J, leaving 10 bases between.

The chain is built from TRBV30 and TRBJ2-3, with 9 nucleotides matching TRBD1. With 7 bases clipped from V and 5 bases from J, the junction kept 7 bases outside the gene matches. The CDR3 has 13 residues. The germline gives CDR1 GTSNPN, CDR2 SVGIG (reference sequence). The CDR3 reads CASYRGRIDTQYF. In DNA form, the CDR3 reads TGTGCCTCCTACAGGGGGCGGATAGATACGCAGTATTTT.

This rearrangement joins TRBV5-8 to TRBJ1-3; D unresolved. Germline loops: CDR1 SGHTS, CDR2 YDEGEE. Trimming stripped 3 bases from V and 1 base from J, with 11 bases between. The length of the CDR3 is 15 residues. The DNA for the CDR3 is TGTGCCAGCAGCTCCGGACTTATTTCTGGAAACACCATATATTTT. Protein: CASSSGLISGNTIYF.

V gene TRBV19 combines with J gene TRBJ1-4, with TRBD1 matching over 7 bases. Germline V gives CDR1 LNHDA, CDR2 SQIVND (reference sequence). With V trimmed by 3 bases and J by 8 bases, 6 bases remained unmatched. The CDR3 sequence is 14 residues long. The chain's CDR3 is CASSIGGGNEKLFF. CDR3 DNA sequence: TGTGCCAGTAGTATCGGAGGGGGCAACGAAAAACTGTTTTTT.

The chain is built from TRBV9 and TRBJ1-2, with a possible D match to TRBD1 (5 bases). The V end was cut by 0 bases, the J end by 5 bases, with 14 bases between. There are 15 residues in the CDR3. CDR1 is SGDLS and CDR2 is YYNGEE in the germline V gene. This chain's CDR3 is CASSVDGAAPYGYTF. The CDR3 coding sequence is TGTGCCAGCAGCGTAGATGGGGCGGCACCATATGGCTACACCTTC.

V gene TRBV4-2 combines with J gene TRBJ1-2; perhaps TRBD1 as D (5 bases). Germline V gives CDR1 LGHNA, CDR2 YNFKEQ. Trimming removed 3 bases at V and 8 bases at J, with 13 bases between. This CDR3 region has 13 residues. CDR3 nucleotides: TGTGCCAGCAGCCAGGCCGGGAGGGACGGCTACACCTTC. It yields the protein CASSQAGRDGYTF.

The gene calls are TRBV30 and TRBJ1-3; the D is unclear. CDR1 is GTSNPN, CDR2 SVGIG, per germline (reference sequence). V lost 5 bases and J 4 bases, leaving 9 bases between the germline ends. The CDR3 runs 12 residues. The chain's CDR3 is CAWAGKGNTIYF. The CDR3 nucleotides read TGTGCCTGGGCGGGGAAGGGAAACACCATATATTTT.

The chain joins TRBV5-1 to TRBJ1-6, with 8 bases lining up with TRBD1. The CDR3 contains 15 residues. V lost 4 bases to trimming and J lost 8 bases; unmatched junction nucleotides: 8. Germline CDR1 reads SGHRS; CDR2 reads YFSETQ. This chain's CDR3 is CASSARTGKDSPLHF. The CDR3 coding sequence is TGCGCCAGCAGCGCCAGGACAGGGAAAGATTCACCCCTCCACTTT.

J is TRBJ2-3 and V is TRBV10-2; 11 nucleotides agree with TRBD2. The V gene's germline CDR1 is WSHSY and CDR2 SAAADI. The CDR3 spans 15 residues. The trim removed 6 bases at V and 5 bases at J, leaving 7 bases unmatched. This chain's CDR3 is CASRDLAGGGDTQYF. CDR3 sequence (DNA): TGCGCCAGCAGGGACCTAGCGGGGGGTGGAGATACGCAGTATTTT.

The rearrangement uses TRBV6-1 and TRBJ1-1; possibly TRBD1 for D (5 bases). Trimming removed 3 bases from V and 8 bases from J, with 16 bases in between. The germline V gene encodes CDR1 MNHNS and CDR2 SASEGT. The CDR3 runs 14 residues. This CDR3 reads CASSEGQAPTEAFF. The CDR3 DNA sequence: TGTGCCAGCAGTGAGGGGCAGGCCCCCACCGAAGCTTTCTTT.

The gene calls are TRBV5-1 and TRBJ1-2, with 7 bases that match TRBD1. The CDR3 length is 13 residues. Germline V gene sequence: CDR1 SGHRS, CDR2 YFSETQ. The trim removed 3 bases at V and 8 bases at J, leaving 7 bases unmatched. The DNA for the CDR3 is TGCGCCAGCAGCTATACAGGGACAGAGGGCTACACCTTC. This sequence encodes CASSYTGTEGYTF. Looking up the rest from reference TRBV5-1 and TRBJ1-2 gives the full variable domain: KAGVTQTPRYLIKTRGQQVTLSCSPISGHRSVSWYQQTPGQGLQFLFEYFSETQRNKGNFPGRFSGRQFSNSRSEMNVSTLELGDSALYLCASSYTGTEGYTFGSGTRLTVV.

The V and J genes are TRBV27 and TRBJ2-5; D might be TRBD1 (5 bases). Trimming shortened V by 5 bases and J by 3 bases, and 19 bases separated the two germline ends. The CDR3 length is 16 residues. Germline V lookup: CDR1 MNHEY, CDR2 SMNVEV (reference sequence). The CDR3 protein is CASSPRFDRQKETQYF. CDR3 bases: TGTGCCAGCAGTCCGCGGTTTGACAGACAGAAAGAGACCCAGTACTTC.

The rearrangement joins TRBV10-3 to TRBJ1-3, with no clear D. Germline-derived CDR1 and CDR2 are ENHRY and SYGVKD. Trimming took 10 bases from V and 1 from J, leaving 17 bases between them. The CDR3 extends over 15 amino acids. The CDR3 bases are TGTGCCACCCTGACGGGTAAAGAATCTGGAAACACCATATATTTT. This codes for CATLTGKESGNTIYF.

This chain joins TRBV5-1 and TRBJ1-2; 7 nucleotides match TRBD1. Losses at the gene ends were 4 bases for V and 2 bases for J; bases not matched to a gene: 5. Germline CDR1 and CDR2: SGHRS and YFSETQ. This CDR3 comprises 14 residues. CDR3 region: CASSRDSPNYGYTF. CDR3 nucleotide sequence: TGCGCCAGCAGCCGGGACAGCCCAAACTATGGCTACACCTTC.